The clone carrying this T cell receptor (beta chain) was counted a single time. What it recognizes is unknown. The data are from a study of cytomegalovirus exposure and HLA in healthy donors. The overall study: A subsequent analysis stated that the approximately 120 validation repertoires were run on the same platform as the approximately 660 first-cohort repertoires.

Clones were sequenced by immunoSEQ multiplex PCR, and TCRdb holds only the in-frame ones, with some missing. Among about 280,000 clones listed, around 86% were seen once. Whole-study findings and limits: The authors listed approximately 150 TCR beta chains as cytomegalovirus-associated. Subsequent analysis found a tendency for first-cohort TCR clusters to co-occur within the 95 to 150 validation repertoires.

Germline assignment: CDR1 SGHRS and CDR2 YFSETQ. The CDR3 totals 15 residues. With 5 bases clipped from V and 6 bases from J, the junction kept 8 bases outside the gene matches. This clonotype was sampled from a woman aged 18-35 years in good health and CMV-seronegative. The genes are TRBV5-1 and TRBJ2-2; TRBD1 matches 9 bases. Input material: PBMCs. The CDR3 loop reads CASRPGTGRAGELFF. CDR3 coding DNA: TGCGCCAGCAGACCCGGGACAGGGAGGGCCGGGGAGCTGTTTTTT.